A selection of T cell receptor beta chains follows, all from one sample in a study of blood T cell repertoires in COVID-19. Profiling relied on immunoSEQ multiplex PCR, and the TCRdb table lists in-frame clones only, not all of them. The sample has about 60,000 clones; approximately 90% are singletons. Sequences were obtained from peripheral blood. These TCRs come from a human donor with acute or convalescent COVID-19. The donor label of this sample is uncertain. CDR3s include the opening cysteine and the closing phenylalanine or tryptophan. The D gene is left open where the match is weak. Only part of the rows carry a size: once, few, many, or a class if the clone is expanded.

D	J	V	size	CDR3	DNA
TRBD1	TRBJ1-3	TRBV19	NA	CASTSGGSGNTIYF	TGTGCCAGTACCTCAGGGGGCTCTGGAAACACCATATATTTT
TRBD2	TRBJ2-7	TRBV11-2	NA	CASSIGTSGRRPYEQYF	TGTGCCAGCAGCATCGGGACTAGCGGGAGACGCCCCTACGAGCAGTACTTC
TRBD1	TRBJ2-5	TRBV5-1	once	CASIGGTGGYQETQYF	TGCGCCAGCATTGGCGGGACAGGGGGGTACCAAGAGACCCAGTACTTC
TRBD2	TRBJ2-3	TRBV5-1	NA	CASSFGTSGYTDTQYF	TGCGCCAGCAGCTTTGGGACTAGCGGGTACACAGATACGCAGTATTTT
TRBD1	TRBJ2-3	TRBV6-6	few	CASKRQGARDTQYF	TGTGCCAGCAAAAGACAGGGGGCCCGAGATACGCAGTATTTT
TRBD2	TRBJ2-3	TRBV6-4	NA	CASSGLAGSLGGQYF	TGTGCCAGCAGTGGACTAGCGGGGAGCCTGGGAGGGCAGTATTTT
TRBD2	TRBJ2-7	TRBV14	few	CASSQERAGVREQYF	TGTGCCAGCAGCCAAGAAAGAGCGGGAGTGCGGGAGCAGTACTTC
NA	TRBJ1-1	TRBV18	once	CASSPVPDTYTEAFF	TGTGCCAGCTCACCAGTGCCGGACACCTACACTGAAGCTTTCTTT
TRBD1	TRBJ2-2	TRBV5-4	NA	CASSLTRGTGELFF	TGTGCCAGCAGCCTTACCAGGGGGACCGGGGAGCTGTTTTTT
NA	TRBJ1-5	TRBV2	NA	CASSPDRDQPQHF	TGTGCCAGCAGTCCCGACAGAGATCAGCCCCAGCATTTT
TRBD1	TRBJ1-2	TRBV6-5	NA	CASSLTGGSYGYTF	TGTGCCAGCAGCCTAACAGGGGGCTCATATGGCTACACCTTC
NA	TRBJ1-2	TRBV7-2	NA	CASSLALTSRNYGYTF	TGTGCCAGCAGCTTAGCTCTCACTTCTCGGAACTATGGCTACACCTTC
NA	TRBJ1-3	TRBV16	once	CASSLSGKGQGNTIYF	TGTGCCAGCAGCCTGTCGGGGAAGGGCCAAGGAAACACCATATATTTT
TRBD1	TRBJ2-5	TRBV3-1/TRBV3-2	NA	CASSPRDRAETQYF	TGTGCCAGCAGCCCTCGGGACAGGGCCGAGACCCAGTACTTC
NA	TRBJ1-4	TRBV12-3/TRBV12-4	NA	CASSLQINEKLFF	TGTGCCAGCAGTTTACAGATTAATGAAAAACTGTTTTTT
NA	TRBJ2-7	TRBV7-8	few	CASSTSSYEQYF	TGTGCCAGCAGCACCAGCTCCTACGAGCAGTACTTC